The rows below give T cell receptor beta chains drawn from one sample of a study of cytomegalovirus exposure and HLA in healthy donors. The protocol was immunoSEQ multiplex PCR, while the TCRdb copy is restricted to in-frame clones and leaves out a portion. The sample consists of roughly 130,000 clones, around 80% of them appearing once. Sample: PBMCs. These receptors all come from a man aged 30-40 years in good health and CMV-seronegative. Both conserved end residues are part of each CDR3. D genes are given only for firm matches.

.,TRBJ1-5,TRBV30,CAWSVQGPTGQHF
.,TRBJ1-2,TRBV4-3,CASSPSATGGNYGYTF
.,TRBJ2-6,TRBV21-1,CASSTRTGNSGANVLTF
TRBD2,TRBJ2-3,TRBV5-1,CASSPETSGTDTQYF
.,TRBJ2-3,TRBV4-3,CASSQKNLASNTQYF
TRBD1,TRBJ1-2,TRBV2,CASSTGQGNYGYTF
TRBD1,TRBJ1-4,TRBV5-4,CASSLMIQGASEKLFF
TRBD1,TRBJ1-5,TRBV7-2,CASSLAGGQPQHF
TRBD1,TRBJ2-1,TRBV15,CATGGLDTGGGGEQFF
TRBD1,TRBJ2-2,TRBV30,CAWRGQAVGELFF
.,TRBJ2-5,TRBV9,CASSPRDSTSETQYF
TRBD2,TRBJ2-7,TRBV19,CASSSPLAGSEQYF
.,TRBJ1-5,TRBV19,CASTVTSNQPQHF
TRBD1,TRBJ2-7,TRBV19,CASRPGQGFHEQYF
.,TRBJ1-5,TRBV28,CASMDSLLSNQPQHF